This is a list of T cell receptor beta chains from one sample in a study of blood T cell repertoires in COVID-19. Clones were sequenced by immunoSEQ multiplex PCR, and TCRdb holds only the in-frame ones, with some missing. The sample consists of 180,000 or so clones, just under 85% of them appearing once. The sequenced material came from peripheral blood. The receptors shown here come from a human donor with acute or convalescent COVID-19. The donor label of this sample is uncertain. Both conserved end residues are part of each CDR3. The order of the fields is clone size, J gene, D gene, CDR3 length, V gene, CDR3 DNA, CDR3 protein. The D gene is left open where the match is weak. For some rows the clone size is stated as once, few or many, or as a class when expanded; others skip it.

clone size: once
J gene: TRBJ2-7
D gene: .
CDR3 length: 13
V gene: TRBV2
CDR3 DNA: TGTGCCAGCAGTGAAAGGGAGAACTACGAGCAGTACTTC
CDR3 protein: CASSERENYEQYF

clone size: .
J gene: TRBJ2-7
D gene: TRBD2
CDR3 length: 14
V gene: TRBV3-1/TRBV3-2
CDR3 DNA: TGTGCCAGCAGCCAAGAAGAGGGCGGGGGCGAGCAGTACTTC
CDR3 protein: CASSQEEGGGEQYF

clone size: .
J gene: TRBJ2-5
D gene: .
CDR3 length: 15
V gene: TRBV18
CDR3 DNA: TGTGCCAGCTCATCCCAGGGATTTTTCCAAGAGACCCAGTACTTC
CDR3 protein: CASSSQGFFQETQYF

clone size: few
J gene: TRBJ1-2
D gene: TRBD1
CDR3 length: 16
V gene: TRBV5-6
CDR3 DNA: TGTGCCAGCAGCCCGGTCCGGGACAGGGTCTCCTATGGCTACACCTTC
CDR3 protein: CASSPVRDRVSYGYTF

clone size: .
J gene: TRBJ1-1
D gene: .
CDR3 length: 16
V gene: TRBV7-2
CDR3 DNA: TGTGCCAGCAGCTTAGGACAGAGCCGATATAACACTGAAGCTTTCTTT
CDR3 protein: CASSLGQSRYNTEAFF

clone size: .
J gene: TRBJ1-1
D gene: .
CDR3 length: 14
V gene: TRBV30
CDR3 DNA: TGTGCCTGGAGTCCCGGGACAAAGGGCACTGAAGCTTTCTTT
CDR3 protein: CAWSPGTKGTEAFF

clone size: .
J gene: TRBJ1-6
D gene: TRBD1
CDR3 length: 17
V gene: TRBV2
CDR3 DNA: TGTGCCAGCAGACCCCCGGGACAGGGTTTAGCTAATTCACCCCTCCACTTT
CDR3 protein: CASRPPGQGLANSPLHF

clone size: .
J gene: TRBJ1-3
D gene: .
CDR3 length: 13
V gene: TRBV9
CDR3 DNA: TGTGCCAGCAGCGACGGCGGTCGAAACACCATATATTTT
CDR3 protein: CASSDGGRNTIYF

clone size: .
J gene: TRBJ2-1
D gene: TRBD2
CDR3 length: 16
V gene: TRBV2
CDR3 DNA: TGTGCCAGCAGTCTCCTACTAGCGGGAGTAGGAATTGAGCAGTTCTTC
CDR3 protein: CASSLLLAGVGIEQFF

clone size: .
J gene: TRBJ1-2
D gene: TRBD1
CDR3 length: 15
V gene: TRBV5-4
CDR3 DNA: TGTGCCAGCAGCCCGACAGGGATCTACGGGTATGGCTACACCTTC
CDR3 protein: CASSPTGIYGYGYTF

clone size: .
J gene: TRBJ2-1
D gene: .
CDR3 length: 15
V gene: TRBV6-5
CDR3 DNA: TGTGCCAGCAGAGCCTTGGGTGGACACTACAATGAGCAGTTCTTC
CDR3 protein: CASRALGGHYNEQFF

clone size: .
J gene: TRBJ1-5
D gene: .
CDR3 length: 15
V gene: TRBV7-2
CDR3 DNA: TGTGCCAGCAGCTTAGCAGCCAGGGGCAATCAGCCCCAGCATTTT
CDR3 protein: CASSLAARGNQPQHF

clone size: .
J gene: TRBJ2-7
D gene: TRBD1
CDR3 length: 16
V gene: TRBV27
CDR3 DNA: TGTGCCAGCAGTTCCAGACTTGGGACAGGCTCCTACGAGCAGTACTTC
CDR3 protein: CASSSRLGTGSYEQYF

clone size: .
J gene: TRBJ1-3
D gene: .
CDR3 length: 11
V gene: TRBV6-5
CDR3 DNA: TGTGCCAGCGGGGGGGCGGGGCCCATATATTTT
CDR3 protein: CASGGAGPIYF

clone size: .
J gene: TRBJ2-1
D gene: TRBD2
CDR3 length: 16
V gene: TRBV24-1
CDR3 DNA: TGTGCCACCAGCGGGAGTAGCGGGTCCTCCTACAATGAGCAGTTCTTC
CDR3 protein: CATSGSSGSSYNEQFF

clone size: .
J gene: TRBJ1-4
D gene: .
CDR3 length: 16
V gene: TRBV6-6
CDR3 DNA: TGTGCCAGCAGCTTCAAGGGGCTAGGGGGTAATGAAAAACTGTTTTTT
CDR3 protein: CASSFKGLGGNEKLFF

clone size: few
J gene: TRBJ2-7
D gene: TRBD1
CDR3 length: 17
V gene: TRBV28
CDR3 DNA: TGTGCCAGCAGTTTGAGCCCCGGACAGGGGGCCGCCTACGAGCAGTACTTC
CDR3 protein: CASSLSPGQGAAYEQYF

clone size: .
J gene: TRBJ2-3
D gene: .
CDR3 length: 13
V gene: TRBV24-1
CDR3 DNA: TGTGCCACCAGTGATTCGGCGGTCAGGGCGCAGTATTTT
CDR3 protein: CATSDSAVRAQYF

clone size: .
J gene: TRBJ1-2
D gene: TRBD1
CDR3 length: 14
V gene: TRBV5-1
CDR3 DNA: TGCGCCAGCAGCCCCGGACAGGGGATCTATGGCTACACCTTC
CDR3 protein: CASSPGQGIYGYTF

clone size: .
J gene: TRBJ2-2
D gene: .
CDR3 length: 14
V gene: TRBV9
CDR3 DNA: TGTGCCAGCAGCGTCCGACTTAACACCGGGGAGCTGTTTTTT
CDR3 protein: CASSVRLNTGELFF

clone size: once
J gene: TRBJ1-2
D gene: .
CDR3 length: 13
V gene: TRBV5-1
CDR3 DNA: TGCGCCAGCAGCTTTCAGGGTTCCAATGGCTACACCTTC
CDR3 protein: CASSFQGSNGYTF

clone size: .
J gene: TRBJ1-2
D gene: .
CDR3 length: 14
V gene: TRBV2
CDR3 DNA: TGTGCCAGCAGTGCGGGGGGCGTCTTTGATGGCTACACCTTC
CDR3 protein: CASSAGGVFDGYTF

clone size: .
J gene: TRBJ1-5
D gene: .
CDR3 length: 13
V gene: TRBV11-2
CDR3 DNA: TGTGCCAGCAGCGAGGGTTACAATCAGCCCCAGCATTTT
CDR3 protein: CASSEGYNQPQHF

clone size: .
J gene: TRBJ2-3
D gene: .
CDR3 length: 12
V gene: TRBV28
CDR3 DNA: TGTGCCAGCAGTTTGACGAGGGATACGCAGTATTTT
CDR3 protein: CASSLTRDTQYF

clone size: .
J gene: TRBJ2-7
D gene: TRBD2
CDR3 length: 15
V gene: TRBV27
CDR3 DNA: TGTGCCAGCAGTTTAAAAGCGGGGGGCCGGGGAGAGCAGTACTTC
CDR3 protein: CASSLKAGGRGEQYF

clone size: few
J gene: TRBJ1-5
D gene: .
CDR3 length: 15
V gene: TRBV11-2
CDR3 DNA: TGTGCCAGCAGCTTGGGGGGAGGAAACAATCAGCCCCAGCATTTT
CDR3 protein: CASSLGGGNNQPQHF

clone size: .
J gene: TRBJ2-1
D gene: TRBD2
CDR3 length: 19
V gene: TRBV6-2/TRBV6-3
CDR3 DNA: TGTGCCAGCAGTTACGGGCTAGCGGAGTCAAATTTACCCTACAATGAGCAGTTCTTC
CDR3 protein: CASSYGLAESNLPYNEQFF

clone size: once
J gene: TRBJ2-7
D gene: TRBD1
CDR3 length: 14
V gene: TRBV5-1
CDR3 DNA: TGCGCCAGCAGCTTGTTACAGGGGAGTGGCGAGCAGTACTTC
CDR3 protein: CASSLLQGSGEQYF

clone size: .
J gene: TRBJ2-3
D gene: .
CDR3 length: 15
V gene: TRBV7-9
CDR3 DNA: TGTGCCAGCAGCTCAGATCGGGGATTCACAGATACGCAGTATTTT
CDR3 protein: CASSSDRGFTDTQYF